This is a list of T cell receptor beta chains from one sample in a study of early T cells in non-severe SARS-CoV-2 infection. TCRdb analysed the 5' RACE reads with MiXCR anew, one entry per CDR3 protein. The table lists around 34,000 distinct CDR3 sequences, 3.5% to 5% of them singletons, with roughly 15% in the top ten. Sequencing was done on a sample of whole blood. The receptors shown here come from an adult who was a healthcare worker with PCR-confirmed SARS-CoV-2 infection or an uninfected control (not recorded which). The CDR3 runs from the conserved cysteine through the conserved F or W. The D gene is left open where the match is weak. Clone size is given for some rows only: seen once, a few or many times, or a class if the clone is expanded.

d_call,j_call,clone_size,v_call,cdr3_aa,cdr3_nt
NA,TRBJ1-1,NA,TRBV11-3,CASSWGDTEAFF,TGTGCCAGCAGCTGGGGGGACACTGAAGCTTTCTTT
NA,TRBJ1-5,few,TRBV20-1,CSARDLGSNQPQHF,TGCAGTGCTAGAGATCTCGGCAGCAATCAGCCCCAGCATTTT
TRBD1,TRBJ1-1,many,TRBV2,CASQTGRRTEAFF,TGTGCCAGCCAGACAGGGCGACGGACTGAAGCTTTCTTT
NA,TRBJ1-3,many,TRBV5-1,CASASMTASGNTIYF,TGCGCCAGCGCAAGTATGACCGCCTCTGGAAACACCATATATTTT
NA,TRBJ2-7,many,TRBV20-1,CSASEGSSYEQYF,TGCAGTGCTAGTGAGGGAAGCTCCTACGAGCAGTACTTC
TRBD1,TRBJ1-1,many,TRBV20-1,CSATGGNTEAFF,TGCAGTGCTACAGGGGGGAACACTGAAGCTTTCTTT
TRBD1,TRBJ2-5,many,TRBV30,CAWTTGTDSQETQYF,TGTGCCTGGACTACCGGGACAGACTCCCAAGAGACCCAGTACTTC
TRBD1,TRBJ2-5,many,TRBV2,CASRWTGYETQYF,TGTGCCAGCAGGTGGACAGGGTATGAGACCCAGTACTTC
NA,TRBJ1-6,many,TRBV20-1,CSARGIKNSPLHF,TGCAGTGCTAGAGGGATAAAGAATTCACCCCTCCACTTT
NA,TRBJ2-2,many,TRBV6-5,CASSYSTANTGELFF,TGTGCCAGCAGTTACTCGACGGCAAACACCGGGGAGCTGTTTTTT
NA,TRBJ1-3,many,TRBV9,CASSVDSSGNTIYF,TGTGCCAGCAGCGTAGACAGCTCTGGAAACACCATATATTTT
NA,TRBJ1-1,many,TRBV7-2,CASSLPENTEAFF,TGTGCCAGCAGCTTACCGGAGAACACTGAAGCTTTCTTT
NA,TRBJ2-1,many,TRBV12-3/TRBV12-4,CASSRSSYNEQFF,TGTGCCAGCAGTCGAAGCTCCTACAATGAGCAGTTCTTC